This passage covers 27 T cell receptor beta chains from one sample sequenced in a study of blood T cell repertoires in COVID-19. Some clones are missing from TCRdb's copy, which holds only in-frame ones; the method was immunoSEQ multiplex PCR. The sample has about 120,000 clones, roughly 89% seen once; the top ten hold about 2%. The specimen was peripheral blood. The receptors here all came from a woman in her forties or fifties with acute or convalescent COVID-19.

V and J are TRBV2 and TRBJ1-2; D is undetermined. The CDR3 spans 13 residues. V was shortened by 7 bases and J by 3 bases, with 12 bases between the two germline ends. Germline-derived CDR1 and CDR2 are SNHLY and FYNNEI. In DNA form, the CDR3 reads TGTGCCAGCAACGAGGGCGACCACTATGGCTACACCTTC. It encodes CASNEGDHYGYTF.

This clone has a single count. This chain connects TRBV11-2 to TRBJ1-2; possibly TRBD1 for D (5 bases). V gave up 0 bases and J gave up 8 bases, with 7 bases separating them. The CDR3 runs to 12 residues. The germline CDR1 and CDR2 sequences are SGHAT and FQNNGV. The CDR3 sequence: CASSLETAGYTF. For the CDR3, the DNA is TGTGCCAGCAGCTTAGAGACAGCGGGCTACACCTTC.

The chain links TRBV21-1 to TRBJ1-6. TRBV21-1 is classified as a pseudogene. The CDR3 has 19 amino acids. CDR3 protein: CASSRRPVLMGSYNSPLHF. Written as DNA, the CDR3 is TGTGCCAGCAGCAGACGACCCGTGCTAATGGGGAGTTATAATTCACCCCTCCACTTT.

V usage is TRBV7-6 and J usage is TRBJ2-2; D remains ambiguous. The CDR3 has 15 residues. CDR1 SGHVS and CDR2 FNYEAQ come from the germline V gene. V was cut by 8 bases and J by 3 bases, with 16 bases left in between. The chain's CDR3 is CASRRVEVDTGELFF. The CDR3 region has the DNA TGTGCCAGCCGCCGGGTTGAAGTCGACACCGGGGAGCTGTTTTTT.

The chain employs TRBV18 and TRBJ2-5; TRBD1 agrees at 9 bases. Per germline, CDR1 KGHSH and CDR2 LQKENI. With V trimmed by 4 bases and J by 5 bases, 14 bases remained unmatched. This CDR3 spans 17 amino acids. CDR3 bases: TGTGCCAGCTCACTTGCCACCCTGGGGACAGGGAAGGAGACCCAGTACTTC. Protein: CASSLATLGTGKETQYF. Drawing the rest from reference TRBV18 and TRBJ2-5, the complete variable domain is NAGVMQNPRHLVRRRGQEARLRCSPMKGHSHVYWYRQLPEEGLKFMVYLQKENIIDESGMPKERFSAEFPKEGPSILRIQQVVRGDSAAYFCASSLATLGTGKETQYFGPGTRLLVL.

This clone was picked up a small number of times. The chain carries TRBV7-9 and TRBJ2-7, with D tentatively TRBD2 (5 bases). Germline CDR1 SEHNR, CDR2 FQNEAQ (reference sequence). V was trimmed by 5 bases and J by 7 bases, leaving 15 bases between them. CDR3 length equals 13 residues. CDR3: CASSLLTGGEQYF. DNA for the CDR3: TGTGCCAGCAGCCTACTGACGGGCGGGGAGCAGTACTTC.

V and J are TRBV7-9 and TRBJ1-2; D may be TRBD1 (6 bases). The length of the CDR3 is 14 residues. Germline CDR1 is SEHNR and CDR2 is FQNEAQ (reference sequence). Trimming cost V 1 base and J 6 bases, with 12 bases left between them. In DNA form, the CDR3 reads TGTGCCAGCAGCTTAGACAGGGAGATTAATGGCTACACCTTC. This translates into CASSLDREINGYTF.

This sequence joins TRBV6-2 or TRBV6-3 and TRBJ2-1; D is undetermined. V shed 5 bases and J shed 8 bases, with 10 bases lying between them. Germline values: CDR1 MNHEY, CDR2 SVGEGT. The CDR3 has 12 residues. CDR3 DNA: TGTGCCAGCAGTCTAGGTCGCTATGAGCAGTTCTTC. Amino acids: CASSLGRYEQFF.

The chain recombines TRBV6-2 or TRBV6-3 with TRBJ2-5; the match to TRBD2 covers 12 bases. Germline CDR1 MNHEY, CDR2 SVGEGT. J gave up 7 bases and V 0 bases, and 9 bases lay outside the gene matches. CDR3 length: 17 amino acids. The CDR3 DNA reads TGTGCCAGCAGTTACTCGGGGCTAGCGGGAGGGCGCGGGACCCAGTACTTC. Residues: CASSYSGLAGGRGTQYF.

Turning to this clone: Additional DNA sequences in this sample encode the identical CDR3. The chain carries TRBV5-1 and TRBJ1-1; TRBD1 is a possible D gene (6 bases). There are 14 residues in the CDR3. Trimming took off 0 bases at V and 1 base at J, with 7 bases between the two ends. Germline V gives CDR1 SGHRS, CDR2 YFSETQ. The CDR3 here is CASSLEGENTEAFF. The CDR3 DNA reads TGCGCCAGCAGCTTGGAGGGGGAGAACACTGAAGCTTTCTTT.

This clone occurred once. The J gene is TRBJ1-2, the V gene TRBV5-1; 9 bases are a match to TRBD1. The length of the CDR3 is 15 residues. The trim removed 4 bases at V and 7 bases at J, leaving 11 bases unmatched. Germline V gene lookup returns CDR1 SGHRS and CDR2 YFSETQ. CDR3 DNA: TGCGCCAGCAGCCGCTCCCGGGACAGGGTTGGTGGCTACACCTTC. It translates to CASSRSRDRVGGYTF.

The CDR3 is CASSPAGPADGYTF. In nucleotides, the CDR3 is TGTGCCAGCAGTCCGGCGGGTCCCGCGGATGGCTACACCTTC. The V and J genes are TRBV7-9 and TRBJ1-2; no clear D gene. The CDR3 is 14 amino acids. The germline V gene has CDR1 SEHNR and CDR2 FQNEAQ (reference sequence). V shed 6 bases and J shed 6 bases, with 17 bases lying between them.

The chain joins TRBV5-8 to TRBJ2-7, with 7 bases that match TRBD2. The junction had 9 bases not matched to a gene; V was cut back by 0 bases and J by 6 bases. Germline lookup yields CDR1 SGHTS and CDR2 YDEGEE. The CDR3 consists of 15 residues. CDR3 DNA sequence: TGTGCCAGCAGCTTGGGGGGCGGGAGTGTCTCCGAGCAGTACTTC. Its translation is CASSLGGGSVSEQYF.

Concerning this clone itself: The sample has other DNA sequences that encode this CDR3 too. The J gene is TRBJ2-5, the V gene TRBV7-2, with 9 bases aligning to TRBD1. The V gene's germline CDR1 is SGHTA and CDR2 FQGNSA. CDR3 length equals 14 residues. V dropped 3 bases and J dropped 4; count of bases not matched to a gene: 3. The CDR3 is CASSLGTGRETQYF. CDR3 nucleotides: TGTGCCAGCAGCTTGGGGACAGGGCGAGAGACCCAGTACTTC.

The V gene is TRBV6-5, the J gene TRBJ2-2; 9 nucleotides match TRBD2. The J segment lost 2 bases and the V segment lost 2 bases, leaving 3 bases of the junction unmatched. The CDR3 extends over 16 amino acids. Germline V gives CDR1 MNHEY, CDR2 SVGAGI. CDR3 nucleotide sequence: TGTGCCAGCAGTTACCTAGCGGGACGAAACACCGGGGAGCTGTTTTTT. This sequence encodes CASSYLAGRNTGELFF.

V gene TRBV19 combines with J gene TRBJ1-5; 8 bases map to TRBD1. CDR3 length: 16 residues. V lost 3 bases to trimming and J lost 7 bases; unmatched junction nucleotides: 11. Germline values: CDR1 LNHDA, CDR2 SQIVND (reference sequence). CDR3 loop: CASSMKKAGGEQPQHF. In DNA form, the CDR3 reads TGTGCCAGTAGTATGAAGAAGGCAGGGGGCGAACAGCCCCAGCATTTT.

The V and J genes are TRBV4-2 and TRBJ2-1, with TRBD2 identical over 7 bases. Germline V gives CDR1 LGHNA, CDR2 YNFKEQ. V shed 0 bases, J shed 2 bases, and the junction held 4 bases outside the gene matches. The CDR3 has 16 residues. The CDR3 protein is CASSQDWAGAYNEQFF. The DNA of the CDR3 is TGTGCCAGCAGCCAAGATTGGGCGGGAGCCTACAATGAGCAGTTCTTC.

V gene TRBV29-1 combines with J gene TRBJ2-3, with D possibly TRBD2 on 7 matching bases. V lost 4 bases and J lost 3, with 14 bases in between. Germline CDR1 is SQVTM and CDR2 is ANQGSEA. CDR3 length: 14 amino acids. The CDR3 coding sequence is TGCAGCGTTGTTGAAGGGGGGGTAACAGATACGCAGTATTTT. Translating gives CSVVEGGVTDTQYF.

The rearrangement uses TRBV6-5 and TRBJ2-7; weak D call: TRBD1 (6 bases). CDR3 length: 12 amino acids. V was clipped by 6 bases and J by 4 bases, with 10 bases between them. From germline, CDR1 is MNHEY and CDR2 SVGAGI. The CDR3 DNA reads TGTGCCAGCAGCCGGGACACATACGAGCAGTACTTC. Translating gives CASSRDTYEQYF.

The chain recombines TRBV6-2 or TRBV6-3 with TRBJ1-3; the match to TRBD1 covers 7 bases. Germline V gene data show CDR1 as MNHEY and CDR2 as SVGEGT. V trimming: 6 bases; J trimming: 3 bases; junction bases outside the gene matches: 11. The CDR3 sequence is 16 residues long. The CDR3 sequence: CASSRDSPWNGNTIYF. The CDR3 DNA follows: TGTGCCAGCAGCCGGGACAGCCCCTGGAATGGAAACACCATATATTTT.

The chain couples TRBV9 to TRBJ2-3; maybe TRBD2 (7 bases). The CDR3 loop spans 15 amino acids. The V gene lost 2 bases and the J gene lost 2 bases, with 12 bases spanning the gap. Per germline, CDR1 SGDLS and CDR2 YYNGEE. CDR3 protein: CASSVGGQSTDTQYF. CDR3 nucleotide sequence: TGTGCCAGCAGCGTCGGGGGGCAATCCACAGATACGCAGTATTTT.

The chain recombines TRBV12-3 or TRBV12-4 with TRBJ1-5; D is unresolved. V lost 4 bases, J lost 6 bases, and 7 bases lay in between. The CDR3 has 12 amino acids. CDR3 sequence reads: CASSSPGQPQHF. The DNA for the CDR3 is TGTGCCAGCAGTTCCCCCGGTCAGCCCCAGCATTTT.

The rearrangement uses TRBV7-2 and TRBJ2-3, with D maybe TRBD2 (5 bases). This CDR3 is 14 amino acids long. The V end was cut by 4 bases, the J end by 6 bases, with 14 bases between. Germline-derived CDR1 and CDR2 are SGHTA and FQGNSA. The CDR3 here is CASSWRVREDTQYF. The CDR3 bases are TGTGCCAGCAGCTGGCGAGTTAGGGAGGATACGCAGTATTTT.

CDR3 sequence reads: CASSTWTSADNEQFF. The CDR3 DNA follows: TGTGCCAGCAGCACTTGGACTAGCGCAGACAATGAGCAGTTCTTC. The J gene is TRBJ2-1, the V gene TRBV6-2 or TRBV6-3, with TRBD2 matching 9 bases. With 6 bases clipped from V and 5 bases from J, the junction kept 8 bases outside the gene matches. There are 15 residues in the CDR3. Germline V CDR1 and CDR2: MNHEY, SVGEGT.

V and J are TRBV3-1 (or the pseudogene TRBV3-2) and TRBJ2-3; 7 bases match TRBD1. CDR1 is LGHDT and CDR2 is YNNKEL in the germline V gene (reference sequence). The V segment lost 1 base and the J segment 0 bases; nucleotides outside the gene matches: 7. This CDR3 spans 17 amino acids. This CDR3 reads CASSQGVRGPSTDTQYF. CDR3 DNA: TGTGCCAGCAGCCAAGGGGTGAGGGGGCCTAGCACAGATACGCAGTATTTT.

The rearrangement joins TRBV7-2 to TRBJ2-5; 8 positions match TRBD2. The ends lost 1 base at V and 1 base at J; junction bases unmatched: 5. The CDR3 has 16 residues. Germline assignment: CDR1 SGHTA and CDR2 FQGNSA. The CDR3 region is CASSLGVSGAQETQYF. In nucleotides, the CDR3 is TGTGCCAGCAGCTTAGGCGTTAGCGGGGCCCAAGAGACCCAGTACTTC. The variable domain in full, completed from reference TRBV7-2 and TRBJ2-5, reads GAGVSQSPSNKVTEKGKDVELRCDPISGHTALYWYRQSLGQGLEFLIYFQGNSAPDKSGLPSDRFSAERTGGSVSTLTIQRTQQEDSAVYLCASSLGVSGAQETQYFGPGTRLLVL.

The chain uses TRBV18 and TRBJ1-2, with TRBD1 matching over 11 bases. This CDR3 has 14 amino acids. V trimming: 3 bases; J trimming: 4 bases; junction bases outside the gene matches: 1. CDR1 and CDR2 from the germline V gene are KGHSH and LQKENI. CDR3 residues: CASSPGQGAYGYTF. Written as DNA, the CDR3 is TGTGCCAGCTCACCCGGACAGGGGGCCTATGGCTACACCTTC. Full variable domain (outside the CDR3, taken from reference TRBV18 and TRBJ1-2): NAGVMQNPRHLVRRRGQEARLRCSPMKGHSHVYWYRQLPEEGLKFMVYLQKENIIDESGMPKERFSAEFPKEGPSILRIQQVVRGDSAAYFCASSPGQGAYGYTFGSGTRLTVV.